Listed here are 2 T cell receptor beta chains from one sample, sequenced in a study of molecular identifiers for immune sequencing clone quantification. TCRdb used MiXCR to reprocess the PCR reads, holding one entry per CDR3 protein. The sample includes 550,000 to 750,000 distinct CDR3 sequences, 20% of them seen just once. Sequencing input: naive CD8+ T cells from blood, with Jurkat cell RNA spiked in. Subset reported: FACS-sorted CD8+CD4-CCR7+CD45RA+ naive T cells. The receptors here all came from a human donor in good health. Some libraries in this study had Jurkat cell RNA spiked in.

CDR3 coding DNA: TGCAGCGGGAGTGTGAGCTCCTACAATGAGCAGTTCTTC. Amino acids: CSGSVSSYNEQFF. The rearrangement uses TRBV29-1 and TRBJ2-1, with D hard to call. CDR1 and CDR2 (germline): SQVTM, ANQGSEA. The CDR3 extends over 13 amino acids. V lost 7 bases and J lost 0, with 10 bases in between.

Worth noting for this clonotype: The missing conserved phenylalanine or tryptophan at the end of this CDR3 makes a read error likely. This chain uses TRBV18 with TRBJ2-3; no reliable D call. The CDR3 runs to 13 residues. The germline gives CDR1 KGHSH, CDR2 LQKENI. Trimming pared 5 bases from V and 3 bases from J, leaving 9 bases between. The CDR3 DNA is TGTGCCAGCTCAGCGGATCCGACAGATACGCAGTATTCT. Translated, it gives CASSADPTDTQYS.